Each of the 31 T cell receptor beta chains below was sequenced from the same sample in a study of OX40 agonist ivuxolimab in advanced cancers. Only in-frame clones appear in the TCRdb table, and some are missing; sequencing was by immunoSEQ multiplex PCR. The repertoire has almost 90,000 clones, roughly 88% of them found once; the top ten carry approximately 0.7%. The sequencing used CD4+ or CD8+ T cells sorted from blood, collected in a trial of the OX40 agonist ivuxolimab. The source is an adult with an advanced solid tumor such as melanoma, head and neck, liver or kidney cancer.

The CDR3 nucleotides are TGCAGTGCTAGTGTGGGAAACGGCTACACCTTC. It codes for CSASVGNGYTF. The rearrangement joins TRBV20-1 to TRBJ1-2; D gene unclear. The CDR3 length is 11 residues. V shed 3 bases and J shed 8 bases, with 10 bases lying between them. Germline V gene data show CDR1 as DFQATT and CDR2 as SNEGSKA (reference sequence).

The chain joins TRBV10-3 to TRBJ2-5; 7 nucleotides match TRBD1. V lost 10 bases and J lost 5; bases outside the gene matches: 10. Germline CDR1 reads ENHRY; CDR2 reads SYGVKD. The CDR3 sequence is 13 residues long. CDR3 DNA sequence: TGTGCCACCACTACAGGGGCGGAGGAGACCCAGTACTTC. It specifies CATTTGAEETQYF.

The chain is built from TRBV6-4 and TRBJ2-3; D is possibly TRBD2 (5 bases). Trimming pared 3 bases from V and 4 bases from J, leaving 8 bases between. This CDR3 spans 13 amino acids. The germline CDR1 and CDR2 sequences are MRHNA and SNTAGT. This CDR3 is CASSEREADTQYF. Written as DNA, the CDR3 is TGTGCCAGCAGTGAGAGGGAAGCAGATACGCAGTATTTT.

The chain uses TRBV6-5 and TRBJ2-7; possible D gene TRBD1, 5 bases. V lost 3 bases, J lost 6 bases, and 12 bases lay in between. This CDR3 has 13 amino acids. Germline-derived CDR1 and CDR2 are MNHEY and SVGAGI. CDR3 coding DNA: TGTGCCAGCAGTTATCAGGGTCGAAGCGAGCAGTACTTC. This encodes CASSYQGRSEQYF.

V gene TRBV7-6 combines with J gene TRBJ2-1; 11 positions match TRBD2. CDR3 size: 14 residues. J was trimmed by 7 bases and V by 4 bases; bases with no gene match: 3. In germline, CDR1 is SGHVS, CDR2 FNYEAQ. Written as DNA, the CDR3 is TGTGCCAGCAGCTCTAGCGGGGGGTCTAATGAGCAGTTCTTC. Protein sequence: CASSSSGGSNEQFF.

The chain recombines TRBV5-1 with TRBJ2-5, with 16 bases aligning to TRBD2. CDR3 size: 16 residues. V lost 3 bases and J lost 4; bases outside the gene matches: 3. Germline-derived CDR1 and CDR2 are SGHRS and YFSETQ. The CDR3 nucleotides are TGCGCCAGCAGCTCCGGGACTAGCGGGAGGGTAGAGACCCAGTACTTC. Its translation is CASSSGTSGRVETQYF.

This clone was seen more than once but under ten times. The chain links TRBV9 to TRBJ2-1; 8 bases map to TRBD2. The V gene end was trimmed by 0 bases and the J gene end by 0 bases; junction bases not matched to a gene: 5. The CDR3 loop spans 17 amino acids. Germline assignment: CDR1 SGDLS and CDR2 YYNGEE. CDR3 amino acids: CASSVGAGGSSYNEQFF. CDR3 in DNA: TGTGCCAGCAGCGTAGGGGCGGGAGGTAGCTCCTACAATGAGCAGTTCTTC.

This chain connects TRBV27 to TRBJ1-2; D possibly corresponds to TRBD1 (5 bases). The V gene lost 5 bases and the J gene lost 8 bases, with 12 bases spanning the gap. In germline, CDR1 is MNHEY, CDR2 SMNVEV (reference sequence). The CDR3 consists of 12 residues. The CDR3 region has the DNA TGTGCCAGCAGTGCCTTGGGGGAAGGCTACACCTTC. Its translation is CASSALGEGYTF.

CDR3 coding DNA: TGTGCCAGCTCCCCGAGTTTGACGGGAGAAAAACTGTTTTTT. As protein: CASSPSLTGEKLFF. V is TRBV7-9 and J is TRBJ1-4, with D unclear. This CDR3 has 14 residues. The germline V and J ends were trimmed by 8 bases and 8 bases, with 18 bases remaining between them. CDR1 and CDR2 from the germline V gene are SEHNR and FQNEAQ (reference sequence).

This sequence joins TRBV6-1 and TRBJ1-6; D not resolved. Germline-derived CDR1 and CDR2 are MNHNS and SASEGT. The CDR3 has 16 amino acids. Trimming removed 1 base at V and 0 bases at J, with 7 bases between. CDR3 region: CASSEVVSSYNSPLHF. The CDR3 DNA sequence: TGTGCCAGCAGTGAAGTTGTCAGCTCCTATAATTCACCCCTCCACTTT.

J is TRBJ2-1 and V is TRBV2; 7 bases fit TRBD2. The junction had 3 bases not matched to a gene; V was cut back by 10 bases and J by 0 bases. Germline CDR1 is SNHLY and CDR2 is FYNNEI. The CDR3 length is 13 residues. The CDR3 loop reads CATLADSYNEQFF. In DNA form, the CDR3 reads TGTGCCACGCTAGCGGACTCCTACAATGAGCAGTTCTTC.

The rearrangement uses TRBV7-8 and TRBJ2-1; 7 positions agree with TRBD2. There are 15 residues in the CDR3. Germline loops: CDR1 SGHVS, CDR2 FQNEAQ. After removal of 2 bases from V and 3 bases from J, the junction contained 4 bases not matched to a gene. The CDR3 sequence: CASSLSAGRYNEQFF. The CDR3 DNA reads TGTGCCAGCAGCTTATCAGCGGGGCGCTACAATGAGCAGTTCTTC.

Turning to this clone: Other DNA sequences within the sample encode an identical CDR3. The chain combines TRBV9 with TRBJ1-1; D uncertain. The length of the CDR3 is 13 residues. Germline V gives CDR1 SGDLS, CDR2 YYNGEE. The V end was cut by 2 bases, the J end by 0 bases, with 5 bases between. CDR3 bases: TGTGCCAGCAGCGTCCTCCTGAACACTGAAGCTTTCTTT. This gives the protein CASSVLLNTEAFF.

The CDR3 sequence is CASSRHQPSGTGAPDERYTIYF. CDR3 DNA: TGTGCCAGTAGCAGACACCAACCCTCCGGGACAGGGGCCCCGGACGAACGATACACCATATATTTT. This chain links TRBV19 with TRBJ1-3; 10 positions match TRBD1. The CDR3 loop spans 22 amino acids. After removal of 6 bases from V and 8 bases from J, the junction contained 31 bases not matched to a gene. Looked up from germline, CDR1 is LNHDA and CDR2 is SQIVND (reference sequence).

This clone came up once. The V gene is TRBV7-6, the J gene TRBJ1-6; 8 bases agree with TRBD1. V lost 5 bases to trimming and J lost 7 bases; unmatched junction nucleotides: 4. The length of the CDR3 is 14 residues. Germline lookup yields CDR1 SGHVS and CDR2 FNYEAQ. CDR3 DNA sequence: TGTGCCAGCAGCATAGGACAGGGAAATTCACCCCTCCACTTT. Its translation is CASSIGQGNSPLHF.

This clone is a singleton in its sample. The V and J genes are TRBV4-3 and TRBJ2-5; D gene unclear. Trimming took off 4 bases at V and 0 bases at J, with 6 bases between the two ends. Germline CDR1 reads LGHNA; CDR2 reads YSLEER. The CDR3 runs 13 residues. The CDR3 protein is CASSLHYQETQYF. The DNA of the CDR3 is TGCGCCAGCAGCCTCCACTACCAAGAGACCCAGTACTTC.

V is TRBV4-3 and J is TRBJ1-1; D ambiguous. This CDR3 has 14 amino acids. Trimming removed 3 bases from V and 0 bases from J, with 8 bases in between. Germline V gene lookup returns CDR1 LGHNA and CDR2 YSLEER. The CDR3 DNA reads TGCGCCAGCAGCCAGACATCTATGAACACTGAAGCTTTCTTT. Translating gives CASSQTSMNTEAFF.

V is TRBV4-1 and J is TRBJ2-4; TRBD1 is a possible D gene (6 bases). This CDR3 is 17 amino acids long. V was shortened by 0 bases and J by 3 bases, with 15 bases between the two germline ends. The germline V gene has CDR1 MGHRA and CDR2 YSYEKL. CDR3 nucleotide sequence: TGCGCCAGCAGCCAAGAAGGGACACCACTCCTCAAAAACATTCAGTACTTC. Amino acids: CASSQEGTPLLKNIQYF.

This sequence joins TRBV19 and TRBJ2-7; D is uncertain. The germline V and J ends were trimmed by 8 bases and 4 bases, with 18 bases remaining between them. The germline CDR1 and CDR2 sequences are LNHDA and SQIVND (reference sequence). The CDR3 totals 14 residues. The chain's CDR3 is CASRPGREVYEQYF. The CDR3 nucleotides read TGTGCCAGTCGACCCGGAAGAGAGGTTTACGAGCAGTACTTC.

V and J are TRBV18 and TRBJ2-1, with 8 bases matching TRBD1. The germline gives CDR1 KGHSH, CDR2 LQKENI. Trimming took 3 bases from V and 2 from J; bases not matched to a gene: 3. The CDR3 length is 15 residues. The CDR3: CASSPDRVAYNEQFF. In DNA form, the CDR3 reads TGTGCCAGCTCACCGGACAGGGTCGCCTACAATGAGCAGTTCTTC.

The table lists this clone with a few counts. The chain has TRBV2 and TRBJ1-4; TRBD1 matches at 10 bases. The germline V gene encodes CDR1 SNHLY and CDR2 FYNNEI. This CDR3 region has 15 residues. V was pared by 6 bases and J by 8 bases, with 9 bases of the junction left unmatched. This chain's CDR3 is CASSQRQGAWEKLFF. CDR3 coding DNA: TGTGCCAGCAGCCAACGACAGGGGGCGTGGGAAAAACTGTTTTTT.

The genes are TRBV19 and TRBJ2-1, with a possible D match to TRBD1 (6 bases). CDR3 length: 17 residues. The V end was cut by 0 bases, the J end by 2 bases, with 14 bases between. Germline CDR1 is LNHDA and CDR2 is SQIVND (reference sequence). The CDR3 sequence: CASSIDGTRSAYNEQFF. CDR3 coding DNA: TGTGCCAGTAGTATAGACGGGACACGGTCAGCCTACAATGAGCAGTTCTTC.

This clone has just a few counts. V usage is TRBV5-4 and J usage is TRBJ1-3; D remains unclear. Germline CDR1 is SGHNT and CDR2 is YYREEE (reference sequence). V lost 2 bases to trimming and J lost 0 bases, with 9 bases between them. This CDR3 comprises 15 residues. The CDR3 sequence is CASSFGLSSGNTIYF. CDR3 in DNA: TGTGCCAGCAGCTTCGGACTGAGCTCTGGAAACACCATATATTTT.

The CDR3 DNA reads as TGTGCCAGCAGTTCCGTTGGAGCCTACGAGCAGTACTTC. Translated: CASSSVGAYEQYF. The chain recombines TRBV6-6 with TRBJ2-7; no definite D call. The CDR3 is made up of 13 amino acids. Trimming left V 4 bases short and J 2 bases short, with 9 bases between. In germline, CDR1 is MNHNY, CDR2 SVGAGI (reference sequence).

The genes are TRBV11-2 and TRBJ1-2, with D hard to call. The CDR3 spans 15 residues. V was trimmed by 2 bases and J by 0 bases, leaving 10 bases between them. Germline V gene lookup returns CDR1 SGHAT and CDR2 FQNNGV. The CDR3 DNA reads as TGTGCCAGCAGCTTACTGGGGAATGCTAACTATGGCTACACCTTC. This sequence encodes CASSLLGNANYGYTF. Using reference TRBV11-2 and TRBJ1-2 for the parts outside the CDR3, the full variable domain is EAGVAQSPRYKIIEKRQSVAFWCNPISGHATLYWYQQILGQGPKLLIQFQNNGVVDDSQLPKDRFSAERLKGVDSTLKIQPAKLEDSAVYLCASSLLGNANYGYTFGSGTRLTVV.

This rearrangement joins TRBV19 to TRBJ2-3; D remains unclear. The V gene's germline CDR1 is LNHDA and CDR2 SQIVND (reference sequence). Trimming stripped 2 bases from V and 6 bases from J, with 15 bases between. The CDR3 extends over 15 amino acids. CDR3 nucleotide sequence: TGTGCCAGTAGTATACGAGGACCGAATCCTGATACGCAGTATTTT. It yields the protein CASSIRGPNPDTQYF.

The chain combines TRBV11-3 with TRBJ2-3; TRBD2 agrees at 9 bases. Per germline, CDR1 SGHNT and CDR2 YENEEA. V lost 1 base and J lost 5; bases outside the gene matches: 10. The CDR3 contains 17 residues. CDR3 protein: CASSLGTSALVGDTQYF. Here the CDR3 DNA reads TGTGCCAGCAGCTTAGGGACTAGCGCCCTGGTCGGAGATACGCAGTATTTT.

This chain links TRBV6-6 with TRBJ1-2; D gene ambiguous. Germline assignment: CDR1 MNHNY and CDR2 SVGAGI (reference sequence). The length of the CDR3 is 13 residues. Trimming cost V 2 bases and J 3 bases, with 7 bases left between them. CDR3 protein: CASSYLQDYGYTF. The CDR3 DNA sequence: TGTGCCAGCAGTTACCTGCAGGACTATGGCTACACCTTC.

The chain joins TRBV28 to TRBJ1-2, with 11 nucleotides matching TRBD1. The V and J ends lost 5 bases and 7 bases, in that order; junction bases with no gene match: 9. The CDR3 length is 15 residues. Germline CDR1 MDHEN, CDR2 SYDVKM. The CDR3 spells CASSPFGQGAGGYTF. The CDR3 coding sequence is TGTGCCAGCAGTCCTTTCGGACAGGGGGCCGGTGGCTACACCTTC.

CDR3 in DNA: TGTGCCAGCCATCAAAGTGACAGGGTTAATCAGCCCCAGCATTTT. It specifies CASHQSDRVNQPQHF. V gene TRBV28 combines with J gene TRBJ1-5; 7 bases match TRBD1. V lost 8 bases and J lost 4; bases outside the gene matches: 11. This CDR3 contains 15 residues. CDR1 is MDHEN and CDR2 is SYDVKM in the germline V gene. Together with reference TRBV28 and TRBJ1-5, the CDR3 gives the full variable domain: DVKVTQSSRYLVKRTGEKVFLECVQDMDHENMFWYRQDPGLGLRLIYFSYDVKMKEKGDIPEGYSVSREKKERFSLILESASTNQTSMYLCASHQSDRVNQPQHFGDGTRLSIL.

The V gene is TRBV20-1, the J gene TRBJ2-7; D is ambiguous. Germline V CDR1 and CDR2: DFQATT, SNEGSKA (reference sequence). This CDR3 has 10 amino acids. V lost 2 bases, J lost 6 bases, and 5 bases lay in between. CDR3: CSARKLEQYF. DNA for the CDR3: TGCAGTGCTAGAAAACTCGAGCAGTACTTC.